The 6 T cell receptor beta chains listed next were all sequenced from one sample in a study of regulatory T cells in long-lasting Graves disease. Time point reported: persistent/refractory GD, antithyroid drugs over 5 years with positive TRAb. RNA extracted from PBMCs served as the sequencing template. In building TCR beta libraries, iRepertoire HTBI primers were used together with Arm-PCR of CDR3 regions. TCRdb itself ran the multiplex PCR reads through MiXCR, one entry per CDR3 protein. The sample lists under 450,000 distinct CDR3 sequences; around 23% were seen once. Here the sequenced sample was peripheral blood mononuclear cells (PBMCs), taken when the disease was refractory, from a patient treated with antithyroid drugs. The receptors come from a woman between 40 and 50 years old with Graves disease.

The chain recombines TRBV7-2 with TRBJ1-1; 8 nucleotides line up with TRBD1. CDR1 and CDR2 from the germline V gene are SGHTA and FQGNSA. CDR3 length: 16 residues. With 5 bases clipped from V and 0 bases from J, the junction kept 8 bases outside the gene matches. CDR3 region: CASSPAGTGLNTEAFF. The CDR3 DNA is TGTGCCAGCAGCCCGGCGGGGACAGGCTTGAACACTGAAGCTTTCTTT. Variable domain in full (rest from reference TRBV7-2 and TRBJ1-1): GAGVSQSPSNKVTEKGKDVELRCDPISGHTALYWYRQSLGQGLEFLIYFQGNSAPDKSGLPSDRFSAERTGGSVSTLTIQRTQQEDSAVYLCASSPAGTGLNTEAFFGQGTRLTVV.

There are many counts of this clonotype. The gene calls are TRBV12-3 or TRBV12-4 and TRBJ1-1, with a possible D match to TRBD1 (5 bases). CDR3 length equals 14 residues. The ends were cut back, 6 bases at V and 8 bases at J, with 19 bases in the middle. Here the CDR3 reads CASRTPGRAREAFF. CDR3 coding DNA: TGTGCCAGCAGAACTCCGGGACGGGCAAGGGAAGCTTTCTTT.

This clonotype was picked up a small number of times. The rearrangement uses TRBV19 and TRBJ2-7; D is perhaps TRBD1 (5 bases). CDR3 length equals 14 residues. Trimming cost V 5 bases and J 3 bases, with 14 bases left between them. CDR1 and CDR2 (germline): LNHDA, SQIVND (reference sequence). In DNA, the CDR3 is TGTGCCAGTAGTCCCACCTCGACAGTCTACGAGCAGTACTTC. Translated: CASSPTSTVYEQYF.

The chain has TRBV12-3 or TRBV12-4 and TRBJ2-1; TRBD2 might be the D (5 bases). V was trimmed by 3 bases and J by 8 bases, leaving 11 bases between them. The CDR3 runs to 13 residues. The CDR3 protein is CASSFPPRDEQFF. CDR3 bases: TGTGCCAGCAGTTTCCCCCCGCGGGATGAGCAGTTCTTC.

This sequence joins TRBV19 and TRBJ1-2; tentatively, D is TRBD1 (6 bases). Germline CDR1 reads LNHDA; CDR2 reads SQIVND (reference sequence). V was cut by 4 bases and J by 8 bases, with 17 bases left in between. CDR3 length equals 14 residues. The DNA for the CDR3 is TGTGCCAGTAGTACCCCGACAGGAACGTCCGGCTACACCTTC. This encodes CASSTPTGTSGYTF.

This clonotype appeared many times. The chain uses TRBV11-2 and TRBJ2-7, with 13 positions matching TRBD2. J was trimmed by 6 bases and V by 4 bases; bases with no gene match: 3. Germline CDR1 is SGHAT and CDR2 is FQNNGV. The CDR3 extends over 14 amino acids. The CDR3 DNA reads as TGTGCCAGCAGCTCCACTAGCGGGAGGGCCGAGCAGTACTTC. It is translated as CASSSTSGRAEQYF.